This T cell receptor beta chain was found in a study of T cell clonotyping in hematopoietic cell transplantation. Study-wide results and caveats: Broader posttransplant TCR repertoire diversity was predicted by graft donor and pretransplant recipient Inverse Simpson Index values. Pathologically expanded recipient clonotypes increased progressively from day 30 to day 180 as diversity fell.

Sequenced by immunoSEQ multiplex PCR; TCRdb stores in-frame clones only, minus some. The table has about 8,300 clones, approximately 79% seen once; the top ten hold 33%. Time point noted: recipient sample about 28 days before transplant, after cytoreduction. Remarks on this clone: Its antigen is not known.

Sample: peripheral blood mononuclear cells, taken before stem cell transplant. The TCR comes from a man aged 60 to 75 with acute myeloid leukemia. Some clones in this sample may be carry-over from other donors' samples.

This CDR3 is CASSINLYLGDYGYTF. The DNA of the CDR3 is TGTGCCAGTAGTATTAATCTTTACCTGGGGGACTATGGCTACACCTTC. The V and J genes are TRBV19 and TRBJ1-2; maybe TRBD1 (5 bases). Germline CDR1 LNHDA, CDR2 SQIVND (reference sequence). Trimming took off 3 bases at V and 3 bases at J, with 17 bases between the two ends. This CDR3 spans 16 amino acids. Full variable domain (outside the CDR3, taken from reference TRBV19 and TRBJ1-2): DGGITQSPKYLFRKEGQNVTLSCEQNLNHDAMYWYRQDPGQGLRLIYYSQIVNDFQKGDIAEGYSVSREKKESFPLTVTSAQKNPTAFYLCASSINLYLGDYGYTFGSGTRLTVV.